This record concerns one TCR beta chain sequence. The CDR3 length is 14 residues. Germline CDR1 is SGDLS and CDR2 is YYNGEE. V was clipped by 0 bases and J by 6 bases, with 12 bases between them. This sample is part of a study of T cell responses to AZD1222 COVID-19 vaccine. Sequencing used immunoSEQ multiplex PCR; TCRdb keeps in-frame clones, though not all of them. The sample records some 150,000 clones, 88% being singletons. The rearrangement links TRBV9 to TRBJ1-1, with D perhaps matching TRBD1 (6 bases). The sequencing used peripheral blood, collected on day 0 of AZD1222 vaccination. The sequence was obtained from an adult in good health. The CDR3 nucleotides are TGTGCCAGCAGCGTAGTCCCGGGGGGGCCTGAAGCTTTCTTT. It specifies CASSVVPGGPEAFF.